This T cell receptor beta chain was recorded in a study of T cells in Graves' hyperthyroidism and ophthalmopathy. This clonotype was observed once. The CDR3 contains 16 residues. V lost 4 bases, J lost 5 bases, and 18 bases lay in between. The germline CDR1 and CDR2 sequences are SGDLS and YYNGEE. From RNA transcripts, TCR beta CDR3 regions were amplified. RT-PCR in the first round (using the HTBI primer set) targeted the TCR CDR3. MiXCR, run by TCRdb on the multiplex PCR reads, gives a single entry per CDR3 protein. The profile shows approximately 590,000 distinct CDR3 sequences, around 42% of them singletons.

This TCR derives from a woman between 18 and 30 years old with Graves' hyperthyroidism. Sequenced sample: peripheral blood or thyroid tissue (not recorded which). The chain recombines TRBV9 with TRBJ2-2, with a tentative D call TRBD2 (5 bases). CDR3 DNA: TGTGCCAGCAGCCCTCAATGGACGCCGGGGACCGGGGAGCTGTTTTTT. Translated: CASSPQWTPGTGELFF.